This T cell receptor (beta chain) stems from a study of blood T cell repertoires in COVID-19 (dated by TCRdb to about 2020). Regarding the research as a whole: The collaborator samples originated in the United States, Italy and Spain and spanned the acute and convalescent phases of COVID-19. Where available, HLA class I and class II types were taken from metadata supplied by the sample provider and were not determined by assay-based typing. The repertoires were made available in a free public database intended to serve as a resource for research on the immune response to SARS-CoV-2. The prospective study material was composed of cDNA or gDNA derived from T cells, B-cell-depleted T cells, or PBMCs. A de-identified subject ID, COVID-19 status, age in years and sex were almost always included in the sample metadata. The dataset comprised deeply sampled blood TCRbeta repertoires from subjects exposed to, actively infected with, or recovered from COVID-19. Samples were obtained from the ongoing ImmuneRACE study (first 160 participants) and from over 1,000 subjects provided by 6 global collaborators.

The immunoSEQ Assay, a bias-controlled multiplex PCR, was used to amplify TCRbeta CDR3 regions from genomic DNA. The authors' analysis ran thus. The number of nucleated cells in each sample was estimated from the amplification of reference gene primers within the assay. Sequence reads were collapsed and filtered to measure the absolute abundance of every unique TCRbeta CDR3 rearrangement. For each sample, productive Simpson clonality was calculated by taking the square root of Simpson's diversity index across productive rearrangements. Sourced from immuneACCESS, this table was stored by TCRdb with only in-frame sequences that have V and J called. A share of the clones is absent; for the studies checked, an unresolved V gene accounts for under half, and the remainder has no known explanation. V, J and clone size are taken as reported in that table, and D and trimming were inferred from the DNA itself. Across this sample there are approximately 100,000 clones, with 75% to 90% seen only once. 19% of the sample comes from the top ten.

The research as a whole found: How much clinical and demographic metadata was included differed by source and by participant, and the metadata was provided uncurated.

Each collaborating institution followed its own protocols to collect whole blood in K2EDTA tubes. For TCRbeta analysis, collaborator samples were shipped as frozen whole blood, as isolated PBMCs, or as DNA extracted from either sample type. V is trimmed back by 2 bases and J by 5 bases, and the junction contains 6 bases that no gene match accounts for. The CDR3 runs 15 amino acids, cysteine and phenylalanine included. The retained sequence is limited to the CDR3, 45 bases, with the frame set at the first base. Taken from the germline V gene (reference sequence), the CDR1 and CDR2 loops are GTSNPN and SVGIG. Turning to this clone: The clone's antigen remains unknown. No per-base quality is available; no much larger clone lies one base away.

Sequences were obtained from peripheral blood. The chain is assembled from TRBV30 and TRBJ2-7; TRBD2 agrees with 13 junctional bases. The source of this sequence is a human donor with acute or convalescent COVID-19. The donor label of this sample is uncertain. The CDR3: CAWSMGLAGPDEQYF. The DNA sequence is TGTGCCTGGAGTATGGGACTAGCGGGACCAGACGAGCAGTACTTC. The full variable domain, completed from the reference TRBV30 and TRBJ2-7 proteins outside the CDR3, reads SQTIHQWPATLVQPVGSPLSLECTVEGTSNPNLYWYRQAAGRGLQLLFYSVGIGQISSEVPQNLSASRPQDRQFILSSKKLLLSDSGFYLCAWSMGLAGPDEQYFGPGTRLTVT.